This T cell receptor beta chain was documented in a study of T cells in Graves' hyperthyroidism and ophthalmopathy. Uncontrolled infection, other autoimmune disease, pregnancy or lactation barred patients from enrollment. In this sample, this clonotype turned up a few times. There are 16 residues in the CDR3. Germline CDR1 is SGDLS and CDR2 is YYNGEE. With 0 bases clipped from V and 4 bases from J, the junction kept 8 bases outside the gene matches. Amplification of TCR beta CDR3 regions was performed using RNA transcripts as template. The TCR CDR3 first-round RT-PCR relied on the HTBI primer set. TCRdb fed the multiplex PCR reads into MiXCR, producing one record per CDR3 protein. Among more than 550,000 distinct CDR3 sequences listed, about 18% were seen once.

The material sequenced was blood. The receptor's source is a man aged 50-60 years with Graves' hyperthyroidism. The rearrangement uses TRBV9 and TRBJ2-3; 7 nucleotides agree with TRBD2. The CDR3 loop is CASSVGSGGSSDTQYF. The CDR3, as DNA: TGTGCCAGCAGCGTAGGTAGTGGCGGGAGCTCAGATACGCAGTATTTT.